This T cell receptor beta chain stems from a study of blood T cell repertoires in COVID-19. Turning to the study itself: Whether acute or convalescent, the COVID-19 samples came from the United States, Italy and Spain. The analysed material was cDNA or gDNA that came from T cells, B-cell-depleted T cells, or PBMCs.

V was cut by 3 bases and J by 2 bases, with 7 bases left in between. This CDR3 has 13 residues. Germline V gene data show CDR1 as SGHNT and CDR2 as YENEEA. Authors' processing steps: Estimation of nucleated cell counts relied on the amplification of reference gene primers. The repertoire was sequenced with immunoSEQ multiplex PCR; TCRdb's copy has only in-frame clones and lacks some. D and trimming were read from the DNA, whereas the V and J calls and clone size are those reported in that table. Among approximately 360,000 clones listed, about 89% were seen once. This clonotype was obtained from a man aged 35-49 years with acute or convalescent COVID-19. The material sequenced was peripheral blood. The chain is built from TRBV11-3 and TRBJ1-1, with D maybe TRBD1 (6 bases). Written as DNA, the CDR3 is TGTGCCAGCAGCTTGGGGGCTAACACTGAAGCTTTCTTT. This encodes CASSLGANTEAFF.